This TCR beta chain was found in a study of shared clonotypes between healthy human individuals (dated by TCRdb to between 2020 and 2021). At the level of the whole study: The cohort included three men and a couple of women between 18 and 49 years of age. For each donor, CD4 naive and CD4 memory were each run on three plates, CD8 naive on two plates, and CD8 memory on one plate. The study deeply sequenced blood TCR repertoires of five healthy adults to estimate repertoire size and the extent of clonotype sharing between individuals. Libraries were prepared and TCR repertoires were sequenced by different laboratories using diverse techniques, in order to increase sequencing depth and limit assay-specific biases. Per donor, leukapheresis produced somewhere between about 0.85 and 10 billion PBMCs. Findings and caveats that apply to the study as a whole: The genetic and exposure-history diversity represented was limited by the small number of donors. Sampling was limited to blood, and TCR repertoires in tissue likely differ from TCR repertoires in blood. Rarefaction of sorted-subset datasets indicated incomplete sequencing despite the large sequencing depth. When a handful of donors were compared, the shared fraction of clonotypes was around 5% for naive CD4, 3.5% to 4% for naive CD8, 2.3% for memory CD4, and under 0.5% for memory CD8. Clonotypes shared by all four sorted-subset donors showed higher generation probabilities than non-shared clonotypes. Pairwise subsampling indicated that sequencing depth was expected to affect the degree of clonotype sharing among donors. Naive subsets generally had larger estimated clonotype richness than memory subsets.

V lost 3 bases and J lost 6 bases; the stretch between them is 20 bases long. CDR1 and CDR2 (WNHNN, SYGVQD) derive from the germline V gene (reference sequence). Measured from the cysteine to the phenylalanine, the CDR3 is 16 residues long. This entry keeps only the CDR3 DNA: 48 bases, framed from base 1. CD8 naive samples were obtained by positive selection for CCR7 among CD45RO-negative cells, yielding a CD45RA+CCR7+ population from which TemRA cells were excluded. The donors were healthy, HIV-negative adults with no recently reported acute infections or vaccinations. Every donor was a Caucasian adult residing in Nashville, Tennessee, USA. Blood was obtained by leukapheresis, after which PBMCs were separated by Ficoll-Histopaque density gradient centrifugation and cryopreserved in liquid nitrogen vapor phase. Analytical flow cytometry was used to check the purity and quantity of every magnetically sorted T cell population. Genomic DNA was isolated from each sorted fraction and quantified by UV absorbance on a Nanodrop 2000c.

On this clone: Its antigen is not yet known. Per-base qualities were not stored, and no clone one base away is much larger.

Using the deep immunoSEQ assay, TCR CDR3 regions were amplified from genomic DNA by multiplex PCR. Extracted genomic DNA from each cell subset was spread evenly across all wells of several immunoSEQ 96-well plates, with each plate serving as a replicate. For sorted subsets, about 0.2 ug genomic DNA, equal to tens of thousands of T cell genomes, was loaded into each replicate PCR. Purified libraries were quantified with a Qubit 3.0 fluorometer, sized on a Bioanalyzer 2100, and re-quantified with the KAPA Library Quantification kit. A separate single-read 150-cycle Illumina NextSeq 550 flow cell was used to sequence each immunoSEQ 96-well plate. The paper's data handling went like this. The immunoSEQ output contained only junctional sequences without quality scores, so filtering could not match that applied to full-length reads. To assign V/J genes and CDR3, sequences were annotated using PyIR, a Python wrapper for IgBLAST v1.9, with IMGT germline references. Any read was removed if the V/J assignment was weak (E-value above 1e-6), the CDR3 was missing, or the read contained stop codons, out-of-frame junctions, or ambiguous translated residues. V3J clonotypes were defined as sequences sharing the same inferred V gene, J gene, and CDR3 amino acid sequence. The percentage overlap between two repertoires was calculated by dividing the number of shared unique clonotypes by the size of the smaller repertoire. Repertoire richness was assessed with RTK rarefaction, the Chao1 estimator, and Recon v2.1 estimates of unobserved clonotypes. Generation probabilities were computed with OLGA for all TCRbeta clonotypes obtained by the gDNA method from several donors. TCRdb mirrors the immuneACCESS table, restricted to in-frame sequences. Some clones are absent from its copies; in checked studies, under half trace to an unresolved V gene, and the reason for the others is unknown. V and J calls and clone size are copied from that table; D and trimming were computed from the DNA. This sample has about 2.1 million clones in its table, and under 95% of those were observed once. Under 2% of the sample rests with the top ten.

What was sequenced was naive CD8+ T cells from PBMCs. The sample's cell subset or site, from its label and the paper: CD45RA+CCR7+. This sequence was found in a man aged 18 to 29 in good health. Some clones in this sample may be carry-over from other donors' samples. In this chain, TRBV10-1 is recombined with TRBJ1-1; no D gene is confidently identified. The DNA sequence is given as TGCGCCAGCAGTGAACGACATATCGAGGGAGGCGCTGAAGCTTTCTTT. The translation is CASSERHIEGGAEAFF.